This note documents a single T cell receptor (beta chain) sequence. The antigen is undetermined. This specimen belongs to a study of monozygotic twins with inflammatory bowel disease. TCRdb reprocessed the 5' RACE reads and keeps a single row for each CDR3 protein, giving no DNA. In total, the table holds a few hundred thousand distinct CDR3 sequences. Study-level results: Extra variability in the repertoires of patients may have come from differing immunosuppressive treatments.

The sample comprised blood. The clonotype originates from a human donor with ulcerative colitis or Crohn's disease, or a healthy co-twin of an affected twin (not recorded which).

The CDR3 sequence is CASSELGLSSYEQYF. The chain employs TRBV25-1 and TRBJ2-7; no DNA is available, so the TRBD2 call from TCRdb remains unchecked. The length of the CDR3 is 15 residues. Germline V lookup: CDR1 MGHDK, CDR2 SYGVNS.